The rows below give T cell receptor beta chains drawn from one sample of a study of monozygotic twins with inflammatory bowel disease. One entry per CDR3 protein, without DNA, is what TCRdb gives after re-calling the 5' RACE reads. This sample's table reports roughly 150,000 distinct CDR3 sequences. The sample taken for sequencing was blood. These receptors all come from a human donor with ulcerative colitis or Crohn's disease, or a healthy co-twin of an affected twin (not recorded which). The CDR3 runs from the conserved cysteine through the conserved F or W. Fields, in order: J gene, V gene, CDR3 protein.

>TRBJ2-4|TRBV6-1
CASSGENIQYF
>TRBJ2-2|TRBV4-1
CASSQLAGDTGELFF
>TRBJ1-3|TRBV12-3/TRBV12-4
CASSLRGTGNTIYF
>TRBJ2-2|TRBV29-1
CSAWTAPTGELFF
>TRBJ2-5|TRBV20-1
CSTGTSLQLGETQYF
>TRBJ1-1|TRBV7-6
CASSDRRAGTGGWNTEAFF
>TRBJ2-7|TRBV5-1
CASSLGNPPYEQYF
>TRBJ1-1|TRBV2
CASSADRGSTEAFF
>TRBJ1-1|TRBV10-1
CASSEQGTEAFF
>TRBJ2-2|TRBV5-1
CASSLRIQGRNTGELFF
>TRBJ2-1|TRBV7-8
CASKSGLPNEQFF
>TRBJ1-1|TRBV7-9
CASSPDTTNTEAFF
>TRBJ2-7|TRBV20-1
CSARDRGGFYEQYF
>TRBJ2-3|TRBV5-6
CASSLAGVRTDTQYF
>TRBJ2-7|TRBV5-1
CASSLDPEGQEQYF
>TRBJ2-1|TRBV7-2
CASSLVARYNEQFF
>TRBJ2-1|TRBV7-9
CASSLAGGHEQFF
>TRBJ2-7|TRBV7-2
CASSTTSGSTYEQYF
>TRBJ1-6|TRBV4-1
CASSQTSIYGDSPLHF
>TRBJ2-7|TRBV5-1
CASSKLADGNYEQYF
>TRBJ1-1|TRBV28
CASRQSMNTEAFF
>TRBJ2-1|TRBV24-1
CATSDPRGLAVNEQFF